Presented here are 23 T cell receptor beta chains from one specimen sequenced in a study of CD8 T cells in Susac syndrome. After extraction with the RNeasy kit, about 0.45 to 1 ug of the RNA was reverse transcribed using random hexamers. MiXCR was run by TCRdb on the immunoSEQ multiplex PCR reads, yielding one entry per CDR3 protein. Of roughly 150,000 distinct CDR3 sequences in the sample, just over 90% are singletons; the top ten hold approximately 0.14%. The sequenced material came from CD4+ T cells from PBMCs. These receptors came from a human donor in good health.

J is TRBJ2-7 and V is TRBV3-1; no definite D call. Trimming cost V 0 bases and J 5 bases, with 11 bases left between them. This CDR3 spans 14 amino acids. The germline V gene encodes CDR1 LGHDT and CDR2 YNNKEL (reference sequence). This chain's CDR3 is CASSQELKRNEQYF. In DNA, the CDR3 is TGTGCCAGCAGCCAAGAACTGAAGAGGAACGAGCAGTACTTC.

The chain joins TRBV7-8 to TRBJ2-2; TRBD2 might be the D (6 bases). Per germline, CDR1 SGHVS and CDR2 FQNEAQ. The CDR3 contains 15 residues. Deletions cut 6 bases from V and 0 bases from J, with 11 bases between. CDR3 residues: CASRVGLSNTGELFF. The CDR3 DNA reads as TGTGCCAGCAGGGTGGGACTTTCGAACACCGGGGAGCTGTTTTTT.

The chain couples TRBV20-1 to TRBJ2-1, with a tentative D call TRBD1 (5 bases). The CDR3 runs to 12 residues. V was pared by 3 bases and J by 7 bases, with 10 bases between. Germline CDR1 DFQATT, CDR2 SNEGSKA (reference sequence). The CDR3 sequence is CSASLQGNEQFF. The CDR3 nucleotides read TGCAGTGCTAGTCTCCAGGGAAATGAGCAGTTCTTC.

V gene TRBV11-2 combines with J gene TRBJ1-2; no firm D call. Germline V gene lookup returns CDR1 SGHAT and CDR2 FQNNGV. The CDR3 length is 14 residues. V dropped 0 bases and J dropped 0 bases, with 5 bases sitting between them. The CDR3 DNA is TGTGCCAGCAGCTTAGAAGGCCCTAACTATGGCTACACCTTC. Translated: CASSLEGPNYGYTF.

The chain is built from TRBV6-1 and TRBJ2-2; a possible D gene is TRBD2 (5 bases). Germline CDR1 reads MNHNS; CDR2 reads SASEGT. This CDR3 region has 16 residues. Trimming cost V 7 bases and J 8 bases, with 23 bases left between them. DNA for the CDR3: TGTGCCAGCACTAGATCTAGCTCCGGACGGTCGGGGGAGCTGTTTTTT. The encoded protein is CASTRSSSGRSGELFF.

CDR3: CASKSDPNSPLHF. The CDR3, as DNA: TGCGCCAGCAAGTCGGACCCTAATTCACCCCTCCACTTT. The chain is built from TRBV5-1 and TRBJ1-6; D unclear. V lost 6 bases, J lost 6 bases, and 10 bases lay in between. CDR1 is SGHRS, CDR2 YFSETQ, per germline. The CDR3 contains 13 residues.

CDR3 DNA: TGTGCCAGCAGCCAAGATTGGCAGAACACTGAAGCTTTCTTT. Its translation is CASSQDWQNTEAFF. This chain links TRBV3-1 with TRBJ1-1; D remains ambiguous. The CDR3 is 14 amino acids. CDR1 is LGHDT and CDR2 is YNNKEL in the germline V gene (reference sequence). The V and J ends lost 0 bases and 1 base respectively, with 6 bases between them.

J is TRBJ2-3 and V is TRBV9; 10 nucleotides line up with TRBD1. CDR1 SGDLS and CDR2 YYNGEE come from the germline V gene. The CDR3 runs 17 residues. V lost 4 bases, J lost 1 base, and 9 bases stayed unmatched. CDR3 nucleotides: TGTGCCAGCAGCACCTCCTCCGGGACAGGGGGCACAGATACGCAGTATTTT. This encodes CASSTSSGTGGTDTQYF.

This chain joins TRBV19 and TRBJ1-1, with TRBD1 as a possible D gene (6 bases). From germline, CDR1 is LNHDA and CDR2 SQIVND (reference sequence). V was pared by 5 bases and J by 3 bases, with 16 bases between. The CDR3 length is 15 residues. CDR3 sequence reads: CASSYGTAGDTEAFF. The CDR3 DNA sequence: TGTGCCAGTAGTTATGGTACGGCAGGGGACACTGAAGCTTTCTTT.

This clonotype was detected once. The rearrangement joins TRBV4-1 to TRBJ1-5; the D gene is possibly TRBD1 (5 bases). The CDR3 consists of 15 residues. The V gene's germline CDR1 is MGHRA and CDR2 YSYEKL. V shed 0 bases and J shed 4 bases, with 10 bases lying between them. CDR3 in amino acids: CASSQDDSGNQPQHF. DNA of the CDR3: TGCGCCAGCAGCCAAGACGATTCAGGGAATCAGCCCCAGCATTTT.

This chain uses TRBV5-1 with TRBJ2-3, with 11 nucleotides matching TRBD2. The germline CDR1 and CDR2 sequences are SGHRS and YFSETQ. After removal of 4 bases from V and 2 bases from J, the junction contained 9 bases not matched to a gene. This CDR3 has 17 residues. The CDR3, as DNA: TGCGCCAGCAGCCCGAGAGGGACTAGCGGAACCACAGATACGCAGTATTTT. Protein: CASSPRGTSGTTDTQYF.

The chain combines TRBV18 with TRBJ1-6; D may be TRBD1 (5 bases). Trimming took 3 bases from V and 10 from J, leaving 13 bases between them. CDR3 size: 14 residues. Germline CDR1 reads KGHSH; CDR2 reads LQKENI. CDR3 protein: CASSPAGGVSPLHF. In nucleotides, the CDR3 is TGTGCCAGCTCACCCGCCGGGGGAGTGTCACCCCTCCACTTT.

J is TRBJ2-7 and V is TRBV12-3 or TRBV12-4, with a weak D call TRBD2 (6 bases). V was trimmed by 5 bases and J by 0 bases, leaving 8 bases between them. CDR3 length equals 13 residues. This CDR3 reads CASSRGYSYEQYF. DNA for the CDR3: TGTGCCAGCAGTCGGGGGTACTCCTACGAGCAGTACTTC.

The chain joins TRBV20-1 to TRBJ2-7, with D maybe TRBD2 (6 bases). Germline V lookup: CDR1 DFQATT, CDR2 SNEGSKA (reference sequence). Trimming took off 2 bases at V and 4 bases at J, with 12 bases between the two ends. The CDR3 is 13 residues long. The CDR3 reads CSARRGRGYEQYF. For the CDR3, the DNA is TGCAGTGCTAGACGGGGTCGGGGGTACGAGCAGTACTTC.

The V gene is TRBV5-1, the J gene TRBJ2-7; 8 positions match TRBD2. Germline lookup yields CDR1 SGHRS and CDR2 YFSETQ. This CDR3 region has 16 residues. The J segment lost 0 bases and the V segment lost 0 bases, leaving 5 bases of the junction unmatched. CDR3 sequence reads: CASSLALTSDSYEQYF. In nucleotides, the CDR3 is TGCGCCAGCAGCTTGGCCTTGACTAGCGACTCCTACGAGCAGTACTTC.

This clonotype appeared once. The genes are TRBV18 and TRBJ1-2, with a weak D call TRBD1 (6 bases). CDR3 length: 14 residues. CDR1 is KGHSH and CDR2 is LQKENI in the germline V gene. Trimming left V 4 bases short and J 5 bases short, with 14 bases between. CDR3: CASSQQEQGYGYTF. The CDR3 coding sequence is TGTGCCAGCTCACAGCAAGAGCAGGGGTATGGCTACACCTTC.

The genes are TRBV29-1 and TRBJ2-7; 7 positions agree with TRBD2. This CDR3 comprises 13 residues. The V and J ends lost 3 bases and 4 bases, in that order; junction bases with no gene match: 6. From germline, CDR1 is SQVTM and CDR2 ANQGSEA. The CDR3: CSVEGGAGYEQYF. CDR3 coding DNA: TGCAGCGTTGAGGGAGGGGCGGGATACGAGCAGTACTTC.

Only one count was recorded for this clonotype. The chain recombines TRBV14 with TRBJ2-5; D possibly corresponds to TRBD1 (5 bases). Germline CDR1 reads SGHDN; CDR2 reads FVKESK. The CDR3 extends over 15 amino acids. Trimming removed 4 bases from V and 1 base from J, with 13 bases in between. This CDR3 reads CASSRSWTLQETQYF. The CDR3 nucleotides read TGTGCCAGCAGCCGGTCCTGGACACTCCAAGAGACCCAGTACTTC.

The genes are TRBV29-1 and TRBJ2-2; no reliable D call. CDR1 is SQVTM, CDR2 ANQGSEA, per germline. V lost 2 bases and J 0 bases, leaving 10 bases between the germline ends. The CDR3 spans 15 residues. CDR3 residues: CSVERQESNTGELFF. The CDR3 nucleotides read TGCAGCGTTGAACGGCAGGAATCGAACACCGGGGAGCTGTTTTTT.

The chain employs TRBV28 and TRBJ1-1; weak D call: TRBD1 (5 bases). This CDR3 is built from 15 residues. Germline loops: CDR1 MDHEN, CDR2 SYDVKM. The germline V and J ends were trimmed by 2 bases and 3 bases, with 13 bases remaining between them. CDR3 loop: CASSLLGGGDTEAFF. The CDR3 DNA reads TGTGCCAGCAGTTTACTAGGCGGAGGGGACACTGAAGCTTTCTTT.

This clonotype was seen only once. V and J are TRBV6-5 and TRBJ2-3, with 9 bases that match TRBD2. V shed 3 bases, J shed 3 bases, and the junction held 10 bases outside the gene matches. The CDR3 runs to 17 residues. Germline V gene sequence: CDR1 MNHEY, CDR2 SVGAGI. The CDR3 nucleotides read TGTGCCAGCAGTTATCCAGCGGGGGGCTTTAAGACAGATACGCAGTATTTT. Protein sequence: CASSYPAGGFKTDTQYF.

The chain has TRBV29-1 and TRBJ2-3; weak D call: TRBD2 (5 bases). CDR1 is SQVTM and CDR2 is ANQGSEA in the germline V gene. Deletions cut 5 bases from V and 1 base from J, with 10 bases between. This CDR3 has 13 residues. The CDR3 is CSVSRGGTDTQYF. The CDR3 nucleotides are TGCAGCGTTAGCCGGGGAGGCACAGATACGCAGTATTTT.

The rearrangement links TRBV6-4 to TRBJ2-2; the D gene is possibly TRBD1 (5 bases). This CDR3 has 16 residues. Trimming removed 4 bases from V and 1 base from J, with 13 bases in between. Germline V CDR1 and CDR2: MRHNA, SNTAGT. As DNA, the CDR3 is TGTGCCAGCAGTGGCCCTGGGGCCCAGAACACCGGGGAGCTGTTTTTT. Its translation: CASSGPGAQNTGELFF.